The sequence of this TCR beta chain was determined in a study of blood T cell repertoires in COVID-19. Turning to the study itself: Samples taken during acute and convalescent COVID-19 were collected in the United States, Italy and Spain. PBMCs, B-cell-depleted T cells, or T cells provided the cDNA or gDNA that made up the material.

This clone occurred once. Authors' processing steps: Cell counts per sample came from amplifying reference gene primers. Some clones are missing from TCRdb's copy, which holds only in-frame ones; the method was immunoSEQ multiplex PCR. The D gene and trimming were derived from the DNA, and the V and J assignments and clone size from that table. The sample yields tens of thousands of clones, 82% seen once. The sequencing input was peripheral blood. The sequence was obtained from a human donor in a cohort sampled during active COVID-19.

CDR3 in DNA: TGTGCCAGCAGCTTAGAGGGGGGATACGAGCAGTACTTC. It encodes CASSLEGGYEQYF. This chain uses TRBV11-3 with TRBJ2-7; TRBD2 is a possible D gene (6 bases). V was cut by 0 bases and J by 4 bases, with 7 bases left in between. The CDR3 sequence is 13 residues long. The germline CDR1 and CDR2 sequences are SGHNT and YENEEA.